This TCR beta chain was identified in a study of regulatory T cells in long-lasting Graves disease. Notes on the study in general: Among samples with persistent disease, TRBV28, TRBJ1-2 and TRBJ2-5 were favored.

Both iRepertoire HTBI primers and Arm-PCR of CDR3 regions were used to build the TCR beta libraries. TCRdb used MiXCR to reprocess the multiplex PCR reads, holding one entry per CDR3 protein. The sample carries fewer than 550,000 distinct CDR3 sequences, roughly 15% recorded once. The time point was: newly diagnosed GD, antithyroid drugs for less than 3 months. After RNA was extracted from PBMCs, the TCR library was made from it. From germline, CDR1 is PRHDT and CDR2 FYEKMQ (reference sequence). This CDR3 is 14 amino acids long. The V and J ends lost 1 base and 5 bases respectively, with 12 bases between them. This clonotype was seen at least ten times. As yet, its antigen is unknown. These data were also reused for a study on T cells in Graves' hyperthyroidism and ophthalmopathy. This second report adds: Aged 18 to 65, the patients had hyperthyroidism that was newly diagnosed and had lasted under 2 months.

The V call is TRBV13, the J call TRBJ2-7; D is uncertain. This receptor was identified in a woman between 18 and 29 years old with Graves disease. The source was peripheral blood mononuclear cells (PBMCs), collected at new diagnosis, from a patient treated with antithyroid drugs. For the CDR3, the DNA is TGTGCCAGCAGCTTAGTTAGGGTGCACAACGAGCAGTACTTC. Residues: CASSLVRVHNEQYF.